The next 2 T cell receptor beta chains were all read from a single sample in a study of early T cells in non-severe SARS-CoV-2 infection. TCRdb reprocessed the 5' RACE reads with MiXCR, giving one entry per CDR3 protein. The data hold around 67,000 distinct CDR3 sequences, with around 10% observed a single time. The material sequenced was whole blood. These receptors were collected from an adult who was a healthcare worker with PCR-confirmed SARS-CoV-2 infection or an uninfected control (not recorded which).

The V and J genes are TRBV10-3 and TRBJ2-7, with a tentative D call TRBD2 (5 bases). Trimming took off 2 bases at V and 4 bases at J, with 12 bases between the two ends. CDR3 size: 14 residues. Looked up from germline, CDR1 is ENHRY and CDR2 is SYGVKD. DNA for the CDR3: TGTGCCATCAGTGAGGGTGAAGAGGGATACGAGCAGTACTTC. The encoded protein is CAISEGEEGYEQYF.

J is TRBJ1-1 and V is TRBV30; weak D call: TRBD1 (5 bases). V lost 0 bases to trimming and J lost 3 bases, with 14 bases between them. The CDR3 sequence is 15 residues long. The germline V gene encodes CDR1 GTSNPN and CDR2 SVGIG (reference sequence). The CDR3 DNA reads as TGTGCCTGGAGTGTACGCCGGACAAGTTACACTGAAGCTTTCTTT. This sequence encodes CAWSVRRTSYTEAFF.